One TCR beta chain is described in this entry. Its antigen is not identified. This record belongs to a study of T cell responses to AZD1222 COVID-19 vaccine. Study results and caveats: White British people made up most donors, females outnumbered males, and clonal diversity was possibly underestimated. The study sampled repertoires only after the peak T cell response. Among AZD1222 vaccinees, only six were seropositive at baseline.

This CDR3 is 12 amino acids long. From germline, CDR1 is SGDLS and CDR2 YYNGEE. V was clipped by 4 bases and J by 6 bases, with 10 bases between them. The study pooled second doses at about 4 or about 12 weeks. Clones were read by immunoSEQ multiplex PCR, and TCRdb kept only the in-frame ones, dropping some. Of nearly 110,000 clones listed, 75% to 95% are singletons. The chain uses TRBV9 and TRBJ1-2; D not resolved. Specimen: peripheral blood, collected 28 days after the second AZD1222 dose. This TCR was sampled from an adult who received the AZD1222 COVID-19 vaccine. The CDR3 DNA is TGTGCCAGCAGCTCAGGACGGGATGGCTACACCTTC. Amino acids: CASSSGRDGYTF. Full variable domain (outside the CDR3, taken from reference TRBV9 and TRBJ1-2): DSGVTQTPKHLITATGQRVTLRCSPRSGDLSVYWYQQSLDQGLQFLIQYYNGEERAKGNILERFSAQQFPDLHSELNLSSLELGDSALYFCASSSGRDGYTFGSGTRLTVV.